Listed below are T cell receptor beta chains from one sample, sequenced in a study of patients and donors after allogeneic stem cell transplantation. MiXCR was run by TCRdb on the RT-PCR reads, yielding one entry per CDR3 protein. The sample has about 150,000 distinct CDR3 sequences, 30% to 45% seen once. Sequencing input: blood, either unsorted or a sorted T cell fraction (not recorded which). The receptors stem from a human donor who was either an allogeneic HSCT recipient or a stem cell or donor lymphocyte infusion donor (not recorded which). It is not recorded whose cells these are; they may come from a transplant donor. The CDR3 runs from the conserved cysteine through the conserved F or W. The order of the fields is clone size, CDR3 length, J gene, D gene, V gene, CDR3 protein, CDR3 DNA. The D gene is left open where the match is weak. Clone size is stated in some rows and not others, as once, few, many or a class when expanded.

-	15	TRBJ2-3	-	TRBV7-8	CASSLVGGDTDTQYF	TGTGCCAGCAGCTTAGTGGGGGGTGACACAGATACGCAGTATTTT
-	13	TRBJ1-1	-	TRBV5-1	CASSFGSNTEAFF	TGCGCCAGCAGCTTCGGATCGAACACTGAAGCTTTCTTT
few	15	TRBJ1-1	-	TRBV6-1	CASTPQWGRNTEAFF	TGTGCCAGCACCCCCCAGTGGGGCCGGAACACTGAAGCTTTCTTT
once	15	TRBJ1-6	-	TRBV7-9	CASSSAWDKNSPLHF	TGTGCCAGCAGCTCCGCGTGGGACAAAAATTCACCCCTCCACTTT
-	15	TRBJ1-6	TRBD1	TRBV12-3/TRBV12-4	CASSSVRGVGSPLHF	TGTGCCAGCAGTTCTGTCAGGGGGGTAGGTTCACCCCTCCACTTT
-	14	TRBJ1-2	-	TRBV3-1	CASSQEPDAIGYTF	TGTGCCAGCAGCCAAGAGCCGGACGCCATTGGCTACACCTTC
-	15	TRBJ1-1	-	TRBV6-1	CASSPLGGVDTEAFF	TGTGCCAGCAGTCCCTTGGGGGGGGTGGACACTGAAGCTTTCTTT
-	14	TRBJ2-7	-	TRBV9	CASSVGHVSYEQYF	TGTGCCAGCAGCGTAGGGCACGTCTCCTACGAGCAGTACTTC
-	12	TRBJ1-6	-	TRBV7-2	CASSLDFSPLHF	TGTGCCAGCAGCCTGGACTTTTCACCCCTCCACTTT
few	14	TRBJ1-6	-	TRBV9	CASSADSFNSPLHF	TGTGCCAGCAGCGCCGACAGTTTTAATTCACCCCTCCACTTT
-	13	TRBJ1-2	-	TRBV7-9	CASSLWGRGGYTF	TGTGCCAGCAGCTTGTGGGGCAGGGGTGGCTACACCTTC
once	17	TRBJ2-1	-	TRBV9	CASSVEGGLSSYNEQFF	TGTGCCAGCAGCGTAGAGGGCGGATTAAGCTCCTACAATGAGCAGTTCTTC
-	13	TRBJ1-2	TRBD1	TRBV20-1	CSASQGANYGYTF	TGCAGTGCTAGCCAGGGGGCGAACTATGGCTACACCTTC
-	13	TRBJ1-1	TRBD1	TRBV2	CASIGQGASEAFF	TGTGCCAGCATAGGGCAGGGGGCGAGTGAAGCTTTCTTT
few	12	TRBJ2-3	-	TRBV6-5	CASSTTGDTQYF	TGTGCCAGCAGTACCACGGGGGATACGCAGTATTTT
-	14	TRBJ1-4	-	TRBV6-6	CASSEGVRNEKLFF	TGTGCCAGCAGCGAGGGGGTTCGTAATGAAAAACTGTTTTTT
-	15	TRBJ2-1	-	TRBV4-3	CASSQVQWGPNEQFF	TGCGCCAGCAGCCAAGTCCAGTGGGGCCCCAATGAGCAGTTCTTC
-	15	TRBJ1-6	TRBD1	TRBV5-6	CASHGMQGVNSPLHF	TGTGCCAGCCACGGTATGCAGGGGGTTAATTCACCCCTCCACTTT
few	12	TRBJ1-5	-	TRBV20-1	CSARGRVQPQHF	TGCAGTGCTAGAGGGAGGGTTCAGCCCCAGCATTTT
-	16	TRBJ2-7	-	TRBV11-2	CASSRTPMDASYEQYF	TGTGCCAGCAGCCGCACGCCGATGGACGCCTCCTACGAGCAGTACTTC
-	14	TRBJ2-3	-	TRBV12-3/TRBV12-4	CASSRGTFTDTQYF	TGTGCCAGCAGCCGCGGGACTTTCACAGATACGCAGTATTTT
-	11	TRBJ1-5	-	TRBV20-1	CSAMSNQPQHF	TGCAGTGCTATGAGCAATCAGCCCCAGCATTTT
-	13	TRBJ2-3	-	TRBV7-3	CAGSFKGADTQYF	TGTGCCGGCAGCTTTAAAGGGGCAGATACGCAGTATTTT
-	14	TRBJ1-1	-	TRBV3-1	CASSTGPPDTEAFF	TGTGCCAGCAGTACGGGGCCCCCGGACACTGAAGCTTTCTTT
-	15	TRBJ2-1	-	TRBV9	CASSEGGAAYNEQFF	TGTGCCAGCAGCGAAGGGGGGGCCGCATACAATGAGCAGTTCTTC
few	17	TRBJ1-3	-	TRBV15	CATSSSTKPTSGNTIYF	TGTGCCACCAGCAGCTCAACCAAACCTACCTCTGGAAACACCATATATTTT
-	13	TRBJ1-2	-	TRBV12-3/TRBV12-4	CASSFNIWYGYTF	TGTGCCAGCAGTTTTAATATCTGGTATGGCTACACCTTC
-	8	TRBJ1-1	-	TRBV13	CASSPLVF	TGTGCCAGCAGCCCCCTGGTCTTT
few	13	TRBJ1-1	-	TRBV5-1	CASSPAGGTEAFF	TGCGCCAGCAGCCCGGCCGGGGGGACTGAAGCTTTCTTT
-	14	TRBJ1-1	-	TRBV29-1	CSVGRGASNTEAFF	TGCAGCGTTGGCAGGGGAGCCTCGAACACTGAAGCTTTCTTT